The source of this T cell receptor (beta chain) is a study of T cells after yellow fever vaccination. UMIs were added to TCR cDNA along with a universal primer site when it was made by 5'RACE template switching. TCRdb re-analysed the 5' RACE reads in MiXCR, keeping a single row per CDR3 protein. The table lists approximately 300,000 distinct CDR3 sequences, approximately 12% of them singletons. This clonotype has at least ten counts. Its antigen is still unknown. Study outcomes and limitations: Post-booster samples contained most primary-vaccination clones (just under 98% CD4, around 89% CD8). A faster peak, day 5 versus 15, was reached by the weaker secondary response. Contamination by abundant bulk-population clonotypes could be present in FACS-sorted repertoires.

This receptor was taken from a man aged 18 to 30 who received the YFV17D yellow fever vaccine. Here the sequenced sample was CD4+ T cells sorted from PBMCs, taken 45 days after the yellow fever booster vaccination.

The CDR3 DNA is TGTGCCAGCAGCTTAGGGTGGTTCGGTGATTCACCCCTCCACTTT. As protein: CASSLGWFGDSPLHF. The V call is TRBV11-2, the J call TRBJ1-6; D not resolved. The germline gives CDR1 SGHAT, CDR2 FQNNGV. Trimming cost V 1 base and J 8 bases, with 12 bases left between them. The CDR3 is 15 residues long. Full variable domain (outside the CDR3, taken from reference TRBV11-2 and TRBJ1-6): EAGVAQSPRYKIIEKRQSVAFWCNPISGHATLYWYQQILGQGPKLLIQFQNNGVVDDSQLPKDRFSAERLKGVDSTLKIQPAKLEDSAVYLCASSLGWFGDSPLHFGNGTRLTVT.